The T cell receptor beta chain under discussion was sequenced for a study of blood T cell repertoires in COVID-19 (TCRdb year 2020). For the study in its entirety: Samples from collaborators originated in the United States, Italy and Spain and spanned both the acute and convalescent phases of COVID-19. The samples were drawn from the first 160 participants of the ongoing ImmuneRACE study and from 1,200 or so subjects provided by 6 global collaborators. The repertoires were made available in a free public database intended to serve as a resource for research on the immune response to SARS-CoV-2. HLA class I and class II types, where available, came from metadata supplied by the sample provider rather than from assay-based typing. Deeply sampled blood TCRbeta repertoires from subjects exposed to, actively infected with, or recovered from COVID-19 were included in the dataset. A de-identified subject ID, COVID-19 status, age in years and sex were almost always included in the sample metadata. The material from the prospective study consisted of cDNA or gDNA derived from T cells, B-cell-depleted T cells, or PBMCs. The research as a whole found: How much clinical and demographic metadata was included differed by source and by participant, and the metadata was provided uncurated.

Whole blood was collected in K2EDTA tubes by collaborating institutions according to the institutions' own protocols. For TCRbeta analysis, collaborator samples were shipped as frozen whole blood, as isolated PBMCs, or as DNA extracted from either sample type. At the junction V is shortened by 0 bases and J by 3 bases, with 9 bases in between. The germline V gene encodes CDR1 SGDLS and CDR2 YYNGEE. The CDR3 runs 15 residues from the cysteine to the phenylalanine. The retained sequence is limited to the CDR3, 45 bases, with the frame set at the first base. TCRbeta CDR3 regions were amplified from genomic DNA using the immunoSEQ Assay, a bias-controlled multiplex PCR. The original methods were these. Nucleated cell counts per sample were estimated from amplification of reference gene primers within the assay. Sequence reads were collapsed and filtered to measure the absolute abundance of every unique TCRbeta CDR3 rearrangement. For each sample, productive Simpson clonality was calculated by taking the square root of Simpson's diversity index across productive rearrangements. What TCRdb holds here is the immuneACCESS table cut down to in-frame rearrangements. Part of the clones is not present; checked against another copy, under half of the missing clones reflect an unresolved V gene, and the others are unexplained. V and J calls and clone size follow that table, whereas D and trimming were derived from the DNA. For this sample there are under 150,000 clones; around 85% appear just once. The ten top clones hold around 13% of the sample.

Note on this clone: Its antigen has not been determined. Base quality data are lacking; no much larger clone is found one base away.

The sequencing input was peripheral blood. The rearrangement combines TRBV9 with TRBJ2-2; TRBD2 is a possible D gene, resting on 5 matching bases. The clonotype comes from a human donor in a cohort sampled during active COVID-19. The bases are TGTGCCAGCAGCGTAGCGGGGAGAGACACCGGGGAGCTGTTTTTT. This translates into CASSVAGRDTGELFF.